The source of this T cell receptor (beta chain) is a study of cytomegalovirus exposure and HLA in healthy donors. Comment on this clone: The antigen is undetermined.

V lost 3 bases and J 0 bases, leaving 8 bases between the germline ends. CDR3 size: 14 residues. Libraries were prepared by immunoSEQ multiplex PCR; TCRdb keeps only in-frame clonotypes and omits some of them. The table records 150,000 to 200,000 clones, 86% of them present only once. General study findings and limits: The authors confirmed in vitro that three CMV-associated chains were specific for CMV antigens.

Sequencing input: PBMCs. This TCR came from a woman aged 18-29 years in good health and CMV-seronegative. V is TRBV23-1 and J is TRBJ2-5, with D maybe TRBD1 (5 bases). TRBV23-1 is filed as an ORF, its function uncertain. The CDR3: CASSQYRYQETQYF. CDR3 nucleotides: TGCGCCAGCAGTCAGTACAGGTACCAAGAGACCCAGTACTTC.